The 30 T cell receptor beta chains below all came from one sample that was sequenced in a study of T cells after yellow fever vaccination. Via MiXCR, TCRdb re-called the 5' RACE reads, giving one row per CDR3 protein. The table has roughly 32,000 distinct CDR3 sequences, approximately 4.4% seen once. Here the sequenced sample was CD8+ T cells sorted from PBMCs, taken 5 days after the yellow fever booster vaccination. These receptor sequences come from a man aged 25-40 years who received the YFV17D yellow fever vaccine.

At least ten counts were recorded for this clonotype. The V gene is TRBV2, the J gene TRBJ2-1, with D maybe TRBD2 (6 bases). The CDR3 contains 15 residues. V was pared by 1 base and J by 10 bases, with 17 bases between. In germline, CDR1 is SNHLY, CDR2 FYNNEI. CDR3 amino acids: CASSEELPGEVEQFF. CDR3 DNA: TGTGCCAGCAGTGAAGAACTACCGGGGGAAGTAGAGCAGTTCTTC.

In regard to this clonotype: A much larger clone differs by one base, so this may be a read error. The chain has TRBV4-1 and TRBJ2-1, with a tentative D call TRBD2 (6 bases). Looked up from germline, CDR1 is MGHRA and CDR2 is YSYEKL. The CDR3 runs 13 residues. V lost 5 bases and J 7 bases, leaving 12 bases between the germline ends. The CDR3 loop is CASSKTRKNEQFF. CDR3 sequence (DNA): TGCGCCAGCAGCAAGACTAGAAAGAATGAGCAGTTCTTC.

In the case of this clonotype: With a much larger clone just one base away, this may be a read error. This chain uses TRBV12-3 or TRBV12-4 with TRBJ2-3; weak D call: TRBD1 (6 bases). V was cut by 3 bases and J by 6 bases, with 16 bases left in between. This CDR3 is 15 amino acids long. CDR3 coding DNA: TGTGCCAGCAGTTTCTCGGCAACAGGGTACGATACGCAGTATTTT. Translated: CASSFSATGYDTQYF.

This clonotype was observed many times. The V call is TRBV5-1, the J call TRBJ2-7, with TRBD1 matching 8 bases. The J segment lost 5 bases and the V segment lost 4 bases, leaving 11 bases of the junction unmatched. Germline CDR1 and CDR2: SGHRS and YFSETQ. The CDR3 has 15 amino acids. In nucleotides, the CDR3 is TGCGCCAGCAGCGCGCGACAGGGGCTTCTTGACGAGCAGTACTTC. The encoded protein is CASSARQGLLDEQYF.

In this sample, this clonotype turned up a few times. V usage is TRBV7-9 and J usage is TRBJ2-2, with TRBD1 matching over 12 bases. Germline lookup yields CDR1 SEHNR and CDR2 FQNEAQ (reference sequence). V shed 6 bases, J shed 7 bases, and the junction held 9 bases outside the gene matches. The CDR3 extends over 16 amino acids. The CDR3, as DNA: TGTGCCAGCAGAACTCCGGGACAGGGGGCTCACGGGGAGCTGTTTTTT. This gives the protein CASRTPGQGAHGELFF.

At least ten counts were recorded for this clonotype. The chain couples TRBV27 to TRBJ2-5; 7 nucleotides agree with TRBD1. V lost 6 bases to trimming and J lost 5 bases; unmatched junction nucleotides: 9. The CDR3 extends over 14 amino acids. Germline V lookup: CDR1 MNHEY, CDR2 SMNVEV (reference sequence). CDR3 in amino acids: CASSRTGGGETQYF. CDR3 coding DNA: TGTGCCAGCAGCCGGACAGGTGGTGGGGAGACCCAGTACTTC.

This clonotype was seen repeatedly, ten times or more. The J gene is TRBJ1-1, the V gene TRBV7-9, with a weak D call TRBD1 (5 bases). Trimming shortened V by 5 bases and J by 7 bases, and 23 bases separated the two germline ends. The CDR3 totals 16 residues. Germline V gene lookup returns CDR1 SEHNR and CDR2 FQNEAQ (reference sequence). CDR3 loop: CASSPHGVSGVIEAFF. The CDR3 nucleotides are TGTGCCAGCAGCCCCCACGGGGTTTCGGGGGTTATTGAAGCTTTCTTT.

This clonotype showed up just once. With a much larger clone just one base away, this may be a read error. CDR3 bases: TGTGCCACCAGCGGTCCCCACACCGGGGAGCTGGTTTTT. Amino acid sequence: CATSGPHTGELVF. The V gene is TRBV15, the J gene TRBJ2-2; tentatively, D is TRBD2 (5 bases). Germline CDR1 is LNHNV and CDR2 is YYDKDF (reference sequence). The CDR3 runs to 13 residues.

The table lists this clonotype with many counts. The V and J genes are TRBV12-3 or TRBV12-4 and TRBJ2-3; D remains unclear. Trimming stripped 1 base from V and 0 bases from J, with 2 bases between. The CDR3 covers 13 residues. The CDR3 loop is CASSLVSTDTQYF. The CDR3 DNA is TGTGCCAGCAGTTTAGTTAGCACAGATACGCAGTATTTT.

This clonotype has ten or more counts. The V and J genes are TRBV29-1 and TRBJ2-7; D tentatively fits TRBD1 or TRBD2 (5 bases each). From germline, CDR1 is SQVTM and CDR2 ANQGSEA. The CDR3 is made up of 14 amino acids. With 0 bases removed from V and 2 bases from J, the gap between germline ends came to 11 bases. The CDR3 DNA reads as TGCAGCGTTGAAGAGGGGGAAAGTGCCTACGAGCAGTACTTC. Protein product: CSVEEGESAYEQYF.

This clonotype was found many times. The chain employs TRBV5-6 and TRBJ2-1, with TRBD2 matching over 8 bases. After removal of 5 bases from V and 7 bases from J, the junction contained 11 bases not matched to a gene. Germline V gene data show CDR1 as SGHDT and CDR2 as YYEEEE. The CDR3 runs to 15 residues. CDR3 nucleotide sequence: TGTGCCAGCAGTAGACTAGCGCGCGATTGGAATGAGCAGTTCTTC. It is translated as CASSRLARDWNEQFF.

The genes are TRBV9 and TRBJ2-1; unclear D gene. With 4 bases removed from V and 8 bases from J, the gap between germline ends came to 13 bases. Germline CDR1 SGDLS, CDR2 YYNGEE. This CDR3 comprises 13 residues. CDR3 sequence (DNA): TGTGCCAGCAGCCCTCCCTATGAGGATGAGCAGTTCTTC. Translated, it gives CASSPPYEDEQFF.

This clonotype was recorded a few times. The chain recombines TRBV12-3 or TRBV12-4 with TRBJ2-7; D ambiguous. The CDR3 extends over 13 amino acids. Trimming shortened V by 3 bases and J by 1 base, and 7 bases separated the two germline ends. The chain's CDR3 is CASSFPGSYEQYF. In nucleotides, the CDR3 is TGTGCCAGCAGTTTCCCCGGATCCTACGAGCAGTACTTC.

This clonotype was detected many times. The chain is built from TRBV7-2 and TRBJ1-2; the D gene is possibly TRBD1 (6 bases). This CDR3 spans 13 amino acids. Germline loops: CDR1 SGHTA, CDR2 FQGNSA. The V end lost 6 bases, the J end lost 7 bases, and 15 bases lay between the germline ends. This CDR3 reads CASSSTGAGGYTF. The CDR3 nucleotides read TGTGCCAGCAGTTCGACAGGAGCCGGTGGCTACACCTTC.

This clonotype was counted ten times or more. The chain couples TRBV20-1 to TRBJ2-1; perhaps TRBD2 as D (5 bases). The CDR3 totals 17 residues. Trimming pared 0 bases from V and 0 bases from J, leaving 15 bases between. The germline gives CDR1 DFQATT, CDR2 SNEGSKA (reference sequence). CDR3 DNA sequence: TGCAGTGCTAGAGATGTGCGGGTGTTTAGCTCCTACAATGAGCAGTTCTTC. This sequence encodes CSARDVRVFSSYNEQFF.

In this sample, this clonotype turned up many times. The J gene is TRBJ1-1, the V gene TRBV12-3 or TRBV12-4; TRBD1 is a possible D gene (5 bases). V lost 3 bases and J 6 bases, leaving 11 bases between the germline ends. The length of the CDR3 is 13 residues. The CDR3 nucleotides read TGTGCCAGCAGTTTGGGGGGGAAAGCTGAAGCTTTCTTT. Its protein is CASSLGGKAEAFF.

This clonotype was picked up many times. V is TRBV12-3 or TRBV12-4 and J is TRBJ2-5, with 9 bases aligning to TRBD1. This CDR3 region has 15 residues. After removal of 7 bases from V and 4 bases from J, the junction contained 10 bases not matched to a gene. The CDR3 reads CASTLRDREVETQYF. The CDR3 DNA reads as TGTGCCAGCACGCTCCGGGACAGGGAGGTAGAGACCCAGTACTTC.

This clonotype occurred a few times. The genes are TRBV5-1 and TRBJ2-2; a weak D match, TRBD2 (6 bases). This CDR3 is built from 14 residues. CDR1 is SGHRS and CDR2 is YFSETQ in the germline V gene. Trimming removed 5 bases at V and 3 bases at J, with 11 bases between. The CDR3 sequence is CASSRETDTGELFF. The CDR3 DNA reads TGCGCCAGCAGTCGGGAGACAGACACCGGGGAGCTGTTTTTT.

This clonotype occurred many times. This chain connects TRBV5-5 to TRBJ2-7, with TRBD1 matching 11 bases. V was pared by 2 bases and J by 6 bases, with 7 bases of the junction left unmatched. Germline CDR1 and CDR2: SGHKS and YYEKEE (reference sequence). CDR3 length equals 15 residues. CDR3 nucleotides: TGTGCCAGCAGCTTTTCCGGGACAGGGGGTCCCGAGCAGTACTTC. This encodes CASSFSGTGGPEQYF.

This clonotype was picked up many times. The chain combines TRBV11-2 with TRBJ1-6, with D hard to call. The length of the CDR3 is 13 residues. V was trimmed by 5 bases and J by 7 bases, leaving 9 bases between them. Germline V CDR1 and CDR2: SGHAT, FQNNGV. DNA for the CDR3: TGTGCCAGCAGCCACGAACCGAATTCACCCCTCCACTTT. As protein: CASSHEPNSPLHF.

In this sample, this clonotype turned up many times. The chain couples TRBV29-1 to TRBJ2-6; 7 bases align to TRBD1. Germline lookup yields CDR1 SQVTM and CDR2 ANQGSEA. This CDR3 contains 16 residues. V lost 3 bases and J lost 1; bases outside the gene matches: 6. CDR3 DNA sequence: TGCAGCGTTGACGACAGGGATGAATCTGGGGCCAACGTCCTGACTTTC. Translating it yields CSVDDRDESGANVLTF. The full variable domain, with the rest looked up from reference TRBV29-1 and TRBJ2-6, is SAVISQKPSRDICQRGTSLTIQCQVDSQVTMMFWYRQQPGQSLTLIATANQGSEATYESGFVIDKFPISRPNLTFSTLTVSNMSPEDSSIYLCSVDDRDESGANVLTFGAGSRLTVL.

The sample holds many counts of this clonotype. This chain joins TRBV5-1 and TRBJ2-7; D perhaps matches TRBD2 (6 bases). Germline assignment: CDR1 SGHRS and CDR2 YFSETQ. Trimming shortened V by 4 bases and J by 5 bases, and 13 bases separated the two germline ends. The CDR3 length is 13 residues. CDR3 sequence reads: CASSPPGEDEQYF. The CDR3 DNA reads TGCGCCAGCAGCCCCCCCGGGGAGGACGAGCAGTACTTC.

This clonotype was recorded many times. The rearrangement uses TRBV20-1 and TRBJ2-1; 10 bases align to TRBD2. Looked up from germline, CDR1 is DFQATT and CDR2 is SNEGSKA (reference sequence). The CDR3 length is 15 residues. V dropped 0 bases and J dropped 8; count of bases not matched to a gene: 7. The CDR3 reads CSARDASSGSDEQFF. CDR3 sequence (DNA): TGCAGTGCTAGAGATGCGTCTAGCGGGAGTGATGAGCAGTTCTTC.

This clonotype was observed many times. The rearrangement uses TRBV9 and TRBJ2-5, with 7 bases identical to TRBD2. Germline loops: CDR1 SGDLS, CDR2 YYNGEE. The CDR3 extends over 16 amino acids. Trimming took 1 base from V and 2 from J; bases not matched to a gene: 8. The CDR3 DNA reads as TGTGCCAGCAGCGTAAGCCAGCGGGAAGCGCAAGAGACCCAGTACTTC. It yields the protein CASSVSQREAQETQYF.

The chain links TRBV14 to TRBJ2-4, with 8 bases matching TRBD2. V lost 1 base to trimming and J lost 2 bases; unmatched junction nucleotides: 13. CDR3 length: 19 amino acids. Germline CDR1 and CDR2: SGHDN and FVKESK. Written as DNA, the CDR3 is TGTGCCAGCAGCCAAGGGGGCGGGAGGCTCATCCTGTCCAAAAACATTCAGTACTTC. Amino acids: CASSQGGGRLILSKNIQYF.

This clonotype showed up many times. The chain couples TRBV25-1 to TRBJ2-7; 11 bases map to TRBD1. The CDR3 runs 17 residues. After removal of 0 bases from V and 4 bases from J, the junction contained 8 bases not matched to a gene. Germline lookup yields CDR1 MGHDK and CDR2 SYGVNS. DNA for the CDR3: TGTGCCAGCAGTGAATATTTCCCGGGACAGGGGGAATACGAGCAGTACTTC. The encoded protein is CASSEYFPGQGEYEQYF.

This clonotype was counted many times. V gene TRBV7-9 combines with J gene TRBJ1-4, with no clear D. This CDR3 spans 13 amino acids. The germline V and J ends were trimmed by 6 bases and 4 bases, with 9 bases remaining between them. Germline V gene lookup returns CDR1 SEHNR and CDR2 FQNEAQ (reference sequence). CDR3 residues: CASRLPSNEKLFF. For the CDR3, the DNA is TGTGCCAGCAGACTACCTAGTAATGAAAAACTGTTTTTT.

This clonotype appeared many times. V usage is TRBV5-1 and J usage is TRBJ2-7, with D tentatively TRBD1 (6 bases). V lost 4 bases to trimming and J lost 2 bases, with 16 bases between them. Germline V gene data show CDR1 as SGHRS and CDR2 as YFSETQ. This CDR3 has 15 residues. This CDR3 reads CASSKETGPTYEQYF. CDR3 nucleotides: TGCGCCAGCAGCAAGGAGACAGGCCCTACCTACGAGCAGTACTTC.

This clonotype was counted ten times or more. The rearrangement links TRBV5-4 to TRBJ2-7; 11 bases are shared with TRBD2. Germline loops: CDR1 SGHNT, CDR2 YYREEE (reference sequence). The junction had 3 bases not matched to a gene; V was cut back by 4 bases and J by 6 bases. CDR3 length equals 13 residues. The CDR3 region has the DNA TGTGCCAGCAGCGCCGGACTAGCGGGCGAGCAGTACTTC. This sequence encodes CASSAGLAGEQYF.

This clonotype was seen at least ten times. This chain links TRBV7-9 with TRBJ1-3; D is ambiguous. The CDR3 length is 15 residues. Germline V gives CDR1 SEHNR, CDR2 FQNEAQ (reference sequence). V shed 5 bases and J shed 8 bases, with 19 bases lying between them. CDR3 protein: CASSPRGVAVDTIYF. In nucleotides, the CDR3 is TGTGCCAGCAGCCCTCGCGGAGTCGCGGTGGACACCATATATTTT.